This TCR beta chain originates from a study of T-cell reconstitution after alpha-beta-depleted transplantation in children. Study outcomes and limitations: Some patients' high day-60 TCRbeta diversity was traced to surviving recipient T cells and thymic progenitors. There were reportedly several hundred expanded graft clones from which alpha-beta T cells came about two months after transplant. Diversity and T-cell counts at one year after transplant derived mostly from new T cells.

The CDR3 extends over 11 amino acids. Trimming took 6 bases from V and 6 from J, leaving 9 bases between them. Germline V gene sequence: CDR1 ENHRY, CDR2 SYGVKD. This clonotype showed up just a few times. Its matching antigen is unknown. Preparation of the TCRbeta library was carried out with unique molecular identifiers. TCRdb redid the calling of the PCR reads with MiXCR, one entry per CDR3 protein. The table lists about 510,000 distinct CDR3 sequences, around 10% of them singletons. The TCR sequence derives from a female patient between 2 and 15 years old who had a stem cell transplant for aplastic anemia, so the T cells may come from the graft donor. The gene calls are TRBV10-3 and TRBJ2-7; D remains ambiguous. Source: PBMCs, mostly from graft donor cells, taken 180 days after TCRalphabeta/CD19-depleted stem cell transplant. As DNA, the CDR3 is TGTGCCATCAGGGGCCCGGGCGAGCAGTACTTC. Protein sequence: CAIRGPGEQYF.